A single sample is the source of the 11 T cell receptor beta chains below, sequenced in a study of CDR3 diversity in severe acne. TCRdb reprocessed the PCR reads via MiXCR and lists one record per CDR3 protein. The profile shows more than 85,000 distinct CDR3 sequences, about half of them singletons. The source material was blood. All receptors derive from a male donor with severe acne vulgaris.

Of note for this clonotype: One junction end does not reproduce the germline sequence, and a read error may be involved. The V call is TRBV6-2 or TRBV6-3, the J call TRBJ2-3; 8 bases line up with TRBD2. The CDR3 is 13 residues long. The germline CDR1 and CDR2 sequences are MNHEY and SVGEGT. CDR3 DNA sequence: TGTGCCAGCAGGTGGACTAGCACGGATACGCAGTATTTT. Protein product: CASRWTSTDTQYF.

The chain combines TRBV6-1 with TRBJ1-5; TRBD1 matches 7 bases. This CDR3 region has 16 residues. Unmatched junction bases numbered 10, after V lost 7 bases and J lost 1 base. Germline V gene sequence: CDR1 MNHNS, CDR2 SASEGT. The CDR3 spells CASTTDRRVSNQPQHF. CDR3 coding DNA: TGTGCCAGCACCACGGACAGGAGGGTGAGCAATCAGCCCCAGCATTTT.

V and J are TRBV11-2 and TRBJ1-4; D is perhaps TRBD1 (6 bases). CDR3 length equals 14 residues. V was pared by 5 bases and J by 7 bases, with 14 bases between. CDR1 SGHAT and CDR2 FQNNGV come from the germline V gene. In DNA form, the CDR3 reads TGTGCCAGCAGCCTGCAGGGGCTAAGTGAAAAACTGTTTTTT. Translated: CASSLQGLSEKLFF.

With regard to this clonotype: This may arise from a read error, as a much more abundant clone is one base away. CDR3 sequence (DNA): TGCGCCAGCAGCCAAGATCTCTTAGTGGTCCATGAGCAGTTCTTC. Translating it yields CASSQDLLVVHEQFF. The chain employs TRBV4-1 and TRBJ2-1, with D hard to call. The germline V gene encodes CDR1 MGHRA and CDR2 YSYEKL. CDR3 size: 15 residues. Trimming left V 0 bases short and J 8 bases short, with 14 bases between.

In its sample, this clonotype was seen a few times. The chain uses TRBV10-3 and TRBJ2-7; D is undetermined. The CDR3 runs 14 residues. Germline V gives CDR1 ENHRY, CDR2 SYGVKD. V dropped 0 bases and J dropped 1 base, with 7 bases sitting between them. Here the CDR3 reads CAISESDGSYEQYF. The CDR3 bases are TGTGCCATCAGTGAGTCAGACGGTTCCTACGAGCAGTACTTC.

This chain connects TRBV6-6 to TRBJ2-2; TRBD1 agrees at 7 bases. CDR1 is MNHNY, CDR2 SVGAGI, per germline (reference sequence). V dropped 5 bases and J dropped 5; count of bases not matched to a gene: 2. CDR3 length equals 13 residues. The CDR3 sequence is CASSLQGTGELFF. The CDR3 coding sequence is TGTGCCAGCAGTCTACAGGGGACCGGGGAGCTGTTTTTT.

This clonotype was seen at least ten times. The V and J genes are TRBV11-1 and TRBJ2-2; 9 bases are shared with TRBD2. Per the germline V gene, CDR1 is SGHAT and CDR2 is FQDESV (reference sequence). The junction had 17 bases not matched to a gene; V was cut back by 5 bases and J by 7 bases. The CDR3 spans 18 residues. The CDR3 loop is CASSAPFTGTSNSGELFF. The CDR3 DNA reads TGTGCCAGCAGCGCGCCATTTACCGGGACTAGCAATAGCGGGGAGCTGTTTTTT.

The chain is built from TRBV7-9 and TRBJ1-1; no clear D. This CDR3 is built from 15 residues. The germline V gene encodes CDR1 SEHNR and CDR2 FQNEAQ (reference sequence). V was shortened by 1 base and J by 1 base, with 10 bases between the two germline ends. Here the CDR3 DNA reads TGTGCCAGCAGCTTAGGGGGATCTCGGAACACTGAAGCTTTCTTT. This gives the protein CASSLGGSRNTEAFF.

The V and J genes are TRBV7-2 and TRBJ2-7, with TRBD2 matching over 9 bases. Germline V gene data show CDR1 as SGHTA and CDR2 as FQGNSA. V was pared by 1 base and J by 7 bases, with 11 bases of the junction left unmatched. CDR3 length equals 16 residues. CDR3 sequence: CASSLGPAGGVFEQYF. DNA for the CDR3: TGTGCCAGCAGCTTAGGCCCTGCGGGGGGGGTGTTTGAGCAGTACTTC.

By share, this clonotype ranks as medium-sized (0.01 to 0.1%). CDR3 sequence (DNA): TGTGCCAGCATTCCCCCGGGACAGCCGAATGAGCAGTTCTTC. It codes for CASIPPGQPNEQFF. This chain uses TRBV5-5 with TRBJ2-1, with 7 bases lining up with TRBD1. The CDR3 has 14 residues. V shed 6 bases and J 7 bases; nucleotides not matched to a gene: 10. The germline V gene encodes CDR1 SGHKS and CDR2 YYEKEE (reference sequence).

This sequence joins TRBV7-2 and TRBJ2-5; D may be TRBD1 (5 bases). Trimming pared 7 bases from V and 2 bases from J, leaving 14 bases between. CDR3 length: 14 amino acids. CDR1 is SGHTA, CDR2 FQGNSA, per germline. CDR3 DNA sequence: TGTGCCAGCACCACTCGAAGGGGTCAAGAGACCCAGTACTTC. Translating it yields CASTTRRGQETQYF.